This T cell receptor beta chain was observed in a study of T-cell reconstitution after alpha-beta-depleted transplantation in children. Study findings and constraints: Roughly two months post-transplant, alpha-beta T cells reportedly originated from several hundred graft clones that had expanded. At one year after transplant, newly produced T cells mostly accounted for T-cell counts and diversity.

This CDR3 region has 11 residues. With 5 bases clipped from V and 13 bases from J, the junction kept 7 bases outside the gene matches. TCRbeta library preparation incorporated unique molecular identifiers. TCRdb reanalysed the PCR reads using MiXCR and keeps one entry per CDR3 protein. In the table there are about 580,000 distinct CDR3 sequences, under 25% of which are singletons. This clonotype has a count of ten or more. The antigen remains undetermined. The V gene is TRBV12-3 or TRBV12-4, the J gene TRBJ1-2, with TRBD1 matching 7 bases. The specimen comprised PBMCs, mostly from graft donor cells, sampled 360 days after TCRalphabeta/CD19-depleted stem cell transplant. The sequence was obtained from a boy under two years old who had a stem cell transplant for acute myeloid leukemia, so the T cells may come from the graft donor. As DNA, the CDR3 is TGTGCCAGCAGTGCCCGGACAGGTCTCACCTTC. Protein: CASSARTGLTF.